The T cell receptor (beta chain) described here comes from a study of T-cell reconstitution after alpha-beta-depleted transplantation in children. Unique molecular identifiers were used to barcode this TCRbeta library. TCRdb re-analysed the PCR reads in MiXCR, keeping a single row per CDR3 protein. Counted here are hundreds of thousands of distinct CDR3 sequences, approximately 15% occurring once; the ten biggest clones make up approximately 1%. This clonotype has at least ten counts. CDR1 and CDR2 (germline): MNHNY, SVGAGI (reference sequence). CDR3 length equals 11 residues. V gave up 2 bases and J gave up 6 bases, with 4 bases separating them.

The sequence was obtained from a human donor who donated a stem cell graft to a child with acute myeloid leukemia. Sequencing used PBMCs from the stem cell graft donor, obtained from the stem cell graft. The chain employs TRBV6-6 and TRBJ1-2; D remains ambiguous. The CDR3 bases are TGTGCCAGCAGTTACGGCCATGGCTACACCTTC. Amino acid sequence: CASSYGHGYTF.